This paragraph reports one T cell receptor beta chain. No antigen is known for it. This sample was included in a study of T cell responses to AZD1222 COVID-19 vaccine. Study results and limitations: Seropositive status at baseline applied to only six AZD1222 recipients.

Trimming removed 7 bases from V and 3 bases from J, with 14 bases in between. The CDR3 is 15 amino acids. Germline CDR1 SGHRS, CDR2 YFSETQ. TCRdb's table, derived via immunoSEQ multiplex PCR, lists solely in-frame clones and lacks some. In the table there are fewer than 200,000 clones, roughly 90% of which are singletons. The source was peripheral blood, collected 28 days after the second AZD1222 dose. The clonotype originates from an adult who received the AZD1222 COVID-19 vaccine. The gene calls are TRBV5-1 and TRBJ1-6, with D possibly TRBD1 on 5 matching bases. The CDR3 nucleotides read TGCGCCAGCTCCCCTCGGGGCGGCTATAATTCACCCCTCCACTTT. Amino acid sequence: CASSPRGGYNSPLHF.